One and the same sample provided the 29 T cell receptor beta chains below, sequenced in a study of glioma-infiltrating T cells. Using RNA template, CDR3s of TCR alpha and beta were amplified with iRepertoire arm-PCR. TCRdb itself ran the multiplex PCR reads through MiXCR, one entry per CDR3 protein. The table shows about 140,000 distinct CDR3 sequences, with more than 35% occurring only once. The sample taken for sequencing was glioma tissue, nonneoplastic brain tissue, or PBMCs (not recorded which). These receptors were taken from a human donor with low-grade glioma or glioblastoma, undergoing nonglioma brain surgery, or in good health (not recorded which).

This clonotype was recorded a few times. The chain combines TRBV20-1 with TRBJ2-3; 9 positions match TRBD2. The V gene end was trimmed by 0 bases and the J gene end by 2 bases; junction bases not matched to a gene: 6. Germline V gene data show CDR1 as DFQATT and CDR2 as SNEGSKA (reference sequence). The CDR3 has 16 residues. Here the CDR3 DNA reads TGCAGTGCTAGAGATTTCCTAGCGGGACACACAGATACGCAGTATTTT. Encoded protein: CSARDFLAGHTDTQYF.

This clonotype was observed many times. The V and J genes are TRBV7-8 and TRBJ2-5, with a tentative D call TRBD1 (5 bases). Germline CDR1 SGHVS, CDR2 FQNEAQ. This CDR3 region has 14 residues. Trimming removed 2 bases from V and 5 bases from J, with 12 bases in between. In DNA, the CDR3 is TGTGCCAGCAGCTTATCCAGGGTATTGGAGACCCAGTACTTC. Translated, it gives CASSLSRVLETQYF.

V gene TRBV7-9 combines with J gene TRBJ1-4; D is unclear. Trimming took 5 bases from V and 5 from J, leaving 15 bases between them. The CDR3 loop spans 15 amino acids. Germline CDR1 is SEHNR and CDR2 is FQNEAQ (reference sequence). CDR3: CASSPKTRLNEKLFF. As DNA, the CDR3 is TGTGCCAGCAGCCCTAAGACCAGGCTCAATGAAAAACTGTTTTTT.

In its sample, this clonotype was seen a few times. The chain joins TRBV6-1 to TRBJ2-1; D gene uncertain. The CDR3 length is 17 residues. The ends were cut back, 6 bases at V and 0 bases at J, with 18 bases in the middle. Germline lookup yields CDR1 MNHNS and CDR2 SASEGT. The CDR3 reads CASRTLLGGSSYNEQFF. The CDR3 DNA sequence: TGTGCCAGCAGGACACTCCTGGGCGGAAGCTCCTACAATGAGCAGTTCTTC.

On this clonotype itself: This sequence may be a read error, since a much larger clone differs from it by one base. The chain carries TRBV6-1 and TRBJ2-7; D might be TRBD2 (5 bases). V lost 6 bases to trimming and J lost 12 bases, with 21 bases between them. CDR3 length equals 13 residues. The V gene's germline CDR1 is MNHNS and CDR2 SASEGT. CDR3 region: CASRIGPLIRGYF. CDR3 DNA: TGTGCCAGCAGGATCGGACCACTGATTCGGGGGTACTTC.

This clonotype has only a few counts. The chain combines TRBV28 with TRBJ1-1; D remains unclear. In germline, CDR1 is MDHEN, CDR2 SYDVKM. The germline V and J ends were trimmed by 7 bases and 1 base, with 10 bases remaining between them. CDR3 length: 13 amino acids. The CDR3 protein is CASTEPPNTEAFF. The CDR3 DNA is TGTGCCAGCACTGAACCCCCGAACACTGAAGCTTTCTTT.

The table lists this clonotype with a few counts. The J gene is TRBJ2-1, the V gene TRBV4-2; 10 bases fit TRBD1. The CDR3 is 16 amino acids. With 4 bases clipped from V and 7 bases from J, the junction kept 10 bases outside the gene matches. Germline V gene lookup returns CDR1 LGHNA and CDR2 YNFKEQ. CDR3 loop: CASSPGLDRGVNEQFF. The DNA of the CDR3 is TGTGCCAGCAGCCCTGGGCTGGACAGGGGGGTGAATGAGCAGTTCTTC.

J is TRBJ2-6 and V is TRBV12-3 or TRBV12-4; D is possibly TRBD1 (6 bases). V dropped 3 bases and J dropped 1 base, with 7 bases sitting between them. The CDR3 consists of 15 residues. The CDR3 region is CASSFTGSGANVLTF. The CDR3 nucleotides are TGTGCCAGCAGTTTCACAGGGTCTGGGGCCAACGTCCTGACTTTC.

In this sample, this clonotype turned up many times. The chain couples TRBV27 to TRBJ2-1; weak D call: TRBD1 (6 bases). CDR1 is MNHEY and CDR2 is SMNVEV in the germline V gene (reference sequence). The CDR3 extends over 15 amino acids. V was trimmed by 6 bases and J by 4 bases, leaving 16 bases between them. The CDR3 DNA sequence: TGTGCCAGCAGCCAGAGGGGGAACTCATACAATGAGCAGTTCTTC. Protein product: CASSQRGNSYNEQFF.

The V and J genes are TRBV12-3 or TRBV12-4 and TRBJ2-5; D uncertain. The CDR3 runs 14 residues. V gave up 3 bases and J gave up 4 bases, with 12 bases separating them. The CDR3 coding sequence is TGTGCCAGCAGTTTCGCTGCCTCCACAGAGACCCAGTACTTC. This encodes CASSFAASTETQYF.

The V call is TRBV20-1, the J call TRBJ2-7; 8 bases are a match to TRBD2. V was clipped by 5 bases and J by 5 bases; unmatched bases: 14. The CDR3 sequence is 15 residues long. CDR1 and CDR2 from the germline V gene are DFQATT and SNEGSKA (reference sequence). In DNA form, the CDR3 reads TGCAGTGCTTCAAAACCGGGACTAGAAGGGAACGAGCAGTACTTC. Translated: CSASKPGLEGNEQYF.

The chain combines TRBV6-2 or TRBV6-3 with TRBJ2-7; D is ambiguous. The CDR3 extends over 15 amino acids. The V end lost 8 bases, the J end lost 1 base, and 18 bases lay between the germline ends. CDR1 is MNHEY, CDR2 SVGEGT, per germline. The DNA of the CDR3 is TGTGCCAGCGCCTCGGCTTCGACGGCTTCCTACGAGCAGTACTTC. Its translation is CASASASTASYEQYF.

The chain carries TRBV10-3 and TRBJ2-7; 9 nucleotides line up with TRBD1. Germline loops: CDR1 ENHRY, CDR2 SYGVKD. The length of the CDR3 is 13 residues. J was trimmed by 7 bases and V by 8 bases; bases with no gene match: 9. Written as DNA, the CDR3 is TGTGCCATCGAAAGACAGGGGGGTTATGAGCAGTACTTC. Translated, it gives CAIERQGGYEQYF.

With respect to this clonotype: Given a much more abundant clone one base away, this may be a read error. The V gene is TRBV20-1, the J gene TRBJ2-1; no clear D. The length of the CDR3 is 11 residues. Germline assignment: CDR1 DFQATT and CDR2 SNEGSKA (reference sequence). The CDR3 DNA reads TGCAATGCTAGTACTTACAATGAGCAGTTCTTC. Translating it yields CNASTYNEQFF.

This clonotype was seen many times. V and J are TRBV20-1 and TRBJ1-1; D is undetermined. The CDR3 runs to 13 residues. The germline V and J ends were trimmed by 0 bases and 4 bases, with 9 bases remaining between them. The germline CDR1 and CDR2 sequences are DFQATT and SNEGSKA (reference sequence). Here the CDR3 reads CSARDLAVTEAFF. The CDR3 nucleotides read TGCAGTGCTAGAGATCTGGCAGTCACTGAAGCTTTCTTT.

The chain is built from TRBV2 and TRBJ1-2; D not resolved. Trimming stripped 1 base from V and 2 bases from J, with 8 bases between. This CDR3 is 14 amino acids long. Germline CDR1 is SNHLY and CDR2 is FYNNEI. Here the CDR3 reads CASSEEGLNYGYTF. CDR3 nucleotides: TGTGCCAGCAGTGAAGAAGGATTGAACTATGGCTACACCTTC. Full variable domain (remainder filled in from reference TRBV2 and TRBJ1-2): EPEVTQTPSHQVTQMGQEVILRCVPISNHLYFYWYRQILGQKVEFLVSFYNNEISEKSEIFDDQFSVERPDGSNFTLKIRSTKLEDSAMYFCASSEEGLNYGYTFGSGTRLTVV.

The sample holds many counts of this clonotype. J is TRBJ1-1 and V is TRBV12-3 or TRBV12-4; possibly TRBD1 for D (6 bases). V shed 5 bases and J shed 2 bases, with 9 bases lying between them. This CDR3 is 13 amino acids long. The CDR3 DNA sequence: TGTGCCAGCAGTATCGGGACAAACACTGAAGCTTTCTTT. This gives the protein CASSIGTNTEAFF.

The rearrangement links TRBV28 to TRBJ2-7; 12 bases fit TRBD2. Germline CDR1 and CDR2: MDHEN and SYDVKM. The length of the CDR3 is 16 residues. V trimming: 5 bases; J trimming: 3 bases; junction bases outside the gene matches: 8. The CDR3 DNA reads TGTGCCAGCAGTCGAAATGGACTAGCGGGAAACTACGAGCAGTACTTC. It codes for CASSRNGLAGNYEQYF.

The chain links TRBV4-2 to TRBJ1-1; a weak D match, TRBD1 (5 bases). Germline V gives CDR1 LGHNA, CDR2 YNFKEQ. V lost 3 bases and J 0 bases, leaving 14 bases between the germline ends. This CDR3 is built from 16 residues. CDR3 sequence: CASSQGPTGMNTEAFF. CDR3 sequence (DNA): TGTGCCAGCAGCCAGGGGCCTACAGGTATGAACACTGAAGCTTTCTTT.

This clonotype appeared once. The chain combines TRBV20-1 with TRBJ1-6; the D is unclear. The CDR3 spans 13 residues. Per germline, CDR1 DFQATT and CDR2 SNEGSKA (reference sequence). The V and J ends lost 3 bases and 4 bases respectively, with 7 bases between them. CDR3 nucleotides: TGCAGTGCTAGCTGGAAATATAATTCACCCCTCCACTTT. Translation: CSASWKYNSPLHF.

This clonotype came up a few times. The V call is TRBV7-9, the J call TRBJ1-1, with D perhaps matching TRBD1 (5 bases). The V end was cut by 5 bases, the J end by 0 bases, with 19 bases between. The CDR3 is 17 residues long. Germline loops: CDR1 SEHNR, CDR2 FQNEAQ (reference sequence). The CDR3 DNA follows: TGTGCCAGCAGCCCCCCCGTGCAGGGTTTGTTGAACACTGAAGCTTTCTTT. Translating it yields CASSPPVQGLLNTEAFF.

The chain recombines TRBV2 with TRBJ1-6; no reliable D call. Trimming left V 3 bases short and J 0 bases short, with 6 bases between. The CDR3 is made up of 15 amino acids. Germline CDR1 and CDR2: SNHLY and FYNNEI. CDR3 amino acids: CASSDESSYNSPLHF. The CDR3 DNA reads as TGTGCCAGCAGTGACGAGAGCTCCTATAATTCACCCCTCCACTTT.

The chain uses TRBV7-2 and TRBJ2-6; D not resolved. Germline loops: CDR1 SGHTA, CDR2 FQGNSA. This CDR3 has 15 amino acids. V was shortened by 5 bases and J by 0 bases, with 8 bases between the two germline ends. Written as DNA, the CDR3 is TGTGCCAGCAGCCAAGGGATCTCTGGGGCCAACGTCCTGACTTTC. The encoded protein is CASSQGISGANVLTF.

This clonotype was counted a few times. The rearrangement joins TRBV6-1 to TRBJ1-5; D remains unclear. V lost 5 bases to trimming and J lost 0 bases, with 14 bases between them. Germline CDR1 and CDR2: MNHNS and SASEGT. The CDR3 is 16 amino acids. The CDR3 is CASSLSRHNSNQPQHF. As DNA, the CDR3 is TGTGCCAGCAGTCTTTCCAGACATAATAGCAATCAGCCCCAGCATTTT.

The V and J genes are TRBV4-1 and TRBJ2-1; perhaps TRBD2 as D (6 bases). The germline CDR1 and CDR2 sequences are MGHRA and YSYEKL. The length of the CDR3 is 18 residues. Trimming took off 0 bases at V and 0 bases at J, with 15 bases between the two ends. The CDR3 spells CASSQEGGRISSYNEQFF. CDR3 nucleotide sequence: TGCGCCAGCAGCCAAGAGGGTGGGAGGATAAGCTCCTACAATGAGCAGTTCTTC.

This chain joins TRBV5-1 and TRBJ2-3, with D maybe TRBD1 (6 bases). CDR3 length equals 16 residues. Germline loops: CDR1 SGHRS, CDR2 YFSETQ. Trimming stripped 1 base from V and 0 bases from J, with 12 bases between. The CDR3: CASSLNRELSTDTQYF. The CDR3, as DNA: TGCGCCAGCAGCTTGAACAGGGAACTGAGCACAGATACGCAGTATTTT.

This clonotype was observed many times. The chain uses TRBV6-6 and TRBJ2-7; 10 bases fit TRBD1. Germline CDR1 MNHNY, CDR2 SVGAGI (reference sequence). CDR3 size: 15 residues. V lost 2 bases, J lost 5 bases, and 6 bases stayed unmatched. In DNA, the CDR3 is TGTGCCAGCAGTTACCGACAGGGGGCGGTCCACGAGCAGTACTTC. It specifies CASSYRQGAVHEQYF.

This clonotype has only a few counts. The chain employs TRBV2 and TRBJ1-5, with TRBD1 identical over 7 bases. Germline loops: CDR1 SNHLY, CDR2 FYNNEI. CDR3 length: 16 amino acids. With 6 bases clipped from V and 5 bases from J, the junction kept 13 bases outside the gene matches. CDR3 amino acids: CASRPSLGRGDQPQHF. The CDR3 nucleotides read TGTGCCAGCAGACCATCGTTGGGCAGGGGGGATCAGCCCCAGCATTTT.

On this clonotype itself: A much larger clone lies one base from this, so it may be a read error. The genes are TRBV29-1 and TRBJ1-1; D remains ambiguous. CDR1 is SQVTM and CDR2 is ANQGSEA in the germline V gene. Trimming took 1 base from V and 1 from J, leaving 7 bases between them. The CDR3 has 13 residues. Here the CDR3 DNA reads TGCAGCGTTGAAGGCCAGGAGAACACTGAAGCTTTCTTT. This sequence encodes CSVEGQENTEAFF.